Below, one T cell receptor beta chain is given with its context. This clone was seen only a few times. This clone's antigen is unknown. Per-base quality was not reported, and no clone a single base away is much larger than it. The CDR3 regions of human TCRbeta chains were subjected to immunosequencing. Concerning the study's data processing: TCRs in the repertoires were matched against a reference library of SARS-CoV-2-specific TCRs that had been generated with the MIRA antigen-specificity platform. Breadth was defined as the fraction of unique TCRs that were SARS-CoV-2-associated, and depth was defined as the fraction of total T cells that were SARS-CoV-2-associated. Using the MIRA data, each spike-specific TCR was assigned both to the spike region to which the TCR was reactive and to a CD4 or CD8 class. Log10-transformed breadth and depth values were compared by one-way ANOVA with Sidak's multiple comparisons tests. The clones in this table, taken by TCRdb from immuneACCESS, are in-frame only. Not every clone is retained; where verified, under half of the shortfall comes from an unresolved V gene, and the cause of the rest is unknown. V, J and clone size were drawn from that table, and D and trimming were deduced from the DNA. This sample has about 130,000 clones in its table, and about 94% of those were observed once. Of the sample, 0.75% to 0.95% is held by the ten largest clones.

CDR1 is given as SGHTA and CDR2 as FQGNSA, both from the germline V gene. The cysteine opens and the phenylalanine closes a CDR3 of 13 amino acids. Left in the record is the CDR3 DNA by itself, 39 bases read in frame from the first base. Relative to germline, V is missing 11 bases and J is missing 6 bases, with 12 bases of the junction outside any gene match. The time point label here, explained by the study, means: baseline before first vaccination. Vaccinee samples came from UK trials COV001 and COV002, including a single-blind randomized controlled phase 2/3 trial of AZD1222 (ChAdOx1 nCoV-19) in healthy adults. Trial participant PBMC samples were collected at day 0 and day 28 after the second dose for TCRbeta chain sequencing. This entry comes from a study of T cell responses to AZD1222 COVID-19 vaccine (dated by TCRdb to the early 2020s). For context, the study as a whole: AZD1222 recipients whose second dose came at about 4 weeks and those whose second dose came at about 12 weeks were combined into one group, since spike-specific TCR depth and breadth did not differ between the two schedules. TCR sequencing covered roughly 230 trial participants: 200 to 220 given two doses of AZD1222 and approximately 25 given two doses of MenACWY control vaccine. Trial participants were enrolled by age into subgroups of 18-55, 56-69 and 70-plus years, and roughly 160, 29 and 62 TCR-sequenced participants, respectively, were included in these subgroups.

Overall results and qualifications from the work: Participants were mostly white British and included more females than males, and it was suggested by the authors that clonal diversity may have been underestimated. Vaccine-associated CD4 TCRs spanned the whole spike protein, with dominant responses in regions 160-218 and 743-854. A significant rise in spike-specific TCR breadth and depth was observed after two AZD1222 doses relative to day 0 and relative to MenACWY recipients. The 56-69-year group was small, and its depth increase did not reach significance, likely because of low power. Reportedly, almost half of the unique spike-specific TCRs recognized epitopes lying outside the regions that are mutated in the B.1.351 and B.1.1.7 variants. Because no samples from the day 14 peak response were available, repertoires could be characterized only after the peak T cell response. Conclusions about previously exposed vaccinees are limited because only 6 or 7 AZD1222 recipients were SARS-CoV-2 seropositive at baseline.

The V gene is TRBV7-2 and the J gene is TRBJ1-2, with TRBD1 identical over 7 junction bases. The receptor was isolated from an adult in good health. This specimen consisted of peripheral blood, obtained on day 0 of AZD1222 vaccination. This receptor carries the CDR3 CAVRTGTEDGYTF. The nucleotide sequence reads TGTGCCGTACGAACCGGGACAGAAGATGGCTACACCTTC.